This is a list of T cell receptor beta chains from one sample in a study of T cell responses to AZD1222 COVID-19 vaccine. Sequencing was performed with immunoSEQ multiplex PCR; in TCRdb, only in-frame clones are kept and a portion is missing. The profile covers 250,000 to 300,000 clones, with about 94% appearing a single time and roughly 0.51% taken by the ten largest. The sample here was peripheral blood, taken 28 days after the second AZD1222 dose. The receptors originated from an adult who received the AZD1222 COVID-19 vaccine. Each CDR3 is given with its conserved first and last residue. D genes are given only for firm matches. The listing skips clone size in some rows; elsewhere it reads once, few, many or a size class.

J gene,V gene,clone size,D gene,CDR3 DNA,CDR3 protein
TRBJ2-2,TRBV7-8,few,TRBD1,TGTGCCAGCAGCTTGAGGGGGCGCGCCGGGGAGCTGTTTTTT,CASSLRGRAGELFF
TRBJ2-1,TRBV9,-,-,TGTGCCAGCAGCGTAGGACTAGGGCTCTACAATGAGCAGTTCTTC,CASSVGLGLYNEQFF
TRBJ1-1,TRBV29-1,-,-,TGCAGCGTATCGGCGGGATGGGGCATGAACACTGAAGCTTTCTTT,CSVSAGWGMNTEAFF
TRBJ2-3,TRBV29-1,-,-,TGCAGCGCCTGGCGGTCAGGCACAGATACGCAGTATTTT,CSAWRSGTDTQYF
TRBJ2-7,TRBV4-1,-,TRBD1,TGCGCCAGCAGACCGGGACAGGGAGGTGACGAGCAGTACTTC,CASRPGQGGDEQYF
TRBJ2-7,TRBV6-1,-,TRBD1,TGTGCCAGCAGTGAGAGAGGGACAGGCCAGGCGCAGTACTTC,CASSERGTGQAQYF
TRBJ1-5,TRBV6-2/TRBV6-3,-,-,TGTGCCAGCAGTTTTGGCGAGGGCTCGCAGCCCCAGCATTTT,CASSFGEGSQPQHF
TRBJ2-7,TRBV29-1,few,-,TGCAGCGCCGTAGGGGGGGAAGACTACGAGCAGTACTTC,CSAVGGEDYEQYF
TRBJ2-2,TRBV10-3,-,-,TGTGCCATCAGTGAGCCAGCCGGCCGCCCCGCTGGCGGGGAGCTGTTTTTT,CAISEPAGRPAGGELFF
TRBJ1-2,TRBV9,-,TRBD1,TGTGCCAGCAGCGGACAGGGGGCGCACGGCTACACCTTC,CASSGQGAHGYTF
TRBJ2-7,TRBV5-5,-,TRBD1,TGTGCCAGCAGTCCTGACAGGGGACCTTCCCTTTACGAGCAGTACTTC,CASSPDRGPSLYEQYF
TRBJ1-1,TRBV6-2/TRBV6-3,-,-,TGTGCCAGCAGTGACAGGCGGACTGAAGCTTTCTTT,CASSDRRTEAFF
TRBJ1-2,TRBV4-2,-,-,TGTGCCAGCAGCCAGACTAACTATGGCTACACCTTC,CASSQTNYGYTF
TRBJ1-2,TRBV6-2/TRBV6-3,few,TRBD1,TGTGCCAGCAGCCGACATCATGATTGGGACAGGGAAGGCTATGGCTACACCTTC,CASSRHHDWDREGYGYTF
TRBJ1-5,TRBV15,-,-,TGTGCCACCAGCAGTCCGAAGAGGTTTGATCAGCCCCAGCATTTT,CATSSPKRFDQPQHF
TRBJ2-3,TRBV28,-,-,TGTGCCAGCAGGCTTCGCCGGGATACGCAGTATTTT,CASRLRRDTQYF
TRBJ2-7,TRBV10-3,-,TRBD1,TGTGCCATCAGTGAAGGGACAGGGCGTTACGAGCAGTACTTC,CAISEGTGRYEQYF
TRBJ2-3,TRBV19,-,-,TGTGCCAGTAGTATAGGGGGCGGACCTAGCACAGATACGCAGTATTTT,CASSIGGGPSTDTQYF
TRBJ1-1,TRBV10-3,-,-,TGTGCCATCAGCCGGGAGATGAACACTGAAGCTTTCTTT,CAISREMNTEAFF
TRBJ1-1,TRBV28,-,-,TGTGCCAGCAGTTTAGGAACACCATTGAACACTGAAGCTTTCTTT,CASSLGTPLNTEAFF
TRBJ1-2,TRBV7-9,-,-,TGTGCCAGCAGCCCAGGGAACCCAAATGGCTACACCTTC,CASSPGNPNGYTF
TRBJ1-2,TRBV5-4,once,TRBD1,TGTGCCAGCAGCTGGGGGACAGGGAATTACTATGGCTACACCTTC,CASSWGTGNYYGYTF
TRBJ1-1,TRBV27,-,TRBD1,TGTGCCAGCAGTTTCGACAGGGGGCGAAACACTGAAGCTTTCTTT,CASSFDRGRNTEAFF
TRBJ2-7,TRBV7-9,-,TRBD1,TGTGCCAGCAGCATCGGACAGGGGGGTTACGAGCAGTACTTC,CASSIGQGGYEQYF
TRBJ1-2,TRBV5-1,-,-,TGCGCCAGCAGCCCCCAGACAGATTATGGCTACACCTTC,CASSPQTDYGYTF
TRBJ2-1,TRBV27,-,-,TGTGCCAGCAGTTTAGAGGGAGGATCCTACAATGAGCAGTTCTTC,CASSLEGGSYNEQFF
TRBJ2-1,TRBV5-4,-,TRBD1,TGTGCCAGCAGTCCTGACAGGGCCAGACAGCAGTTCTTC,CASSPDRARQQFF
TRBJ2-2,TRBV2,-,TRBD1,TGTGCCAGCACCAAGGGGGACAGGGGGTTCGGGGAGCTGTTTTTT,CASTKGDRGFGELFF
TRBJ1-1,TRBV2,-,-,TGTGCCAGCAGTGAAGGGCAGGGAGGCACTGAAGCTTTCTTT,CASSEGQGGTEAFF
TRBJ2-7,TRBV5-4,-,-,TGTGCCAGCGGACCTCGGGGTTCCGGGCAGTACTTC,CASGPRGSGQYF
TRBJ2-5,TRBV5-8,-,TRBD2,TGTGCCAGCAGCTACGGACTAGCGGGAGTTGAGACCCAGTACTTC,CASSYGLAGVETQYF
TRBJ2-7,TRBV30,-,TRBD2,TGTGCCTGCCGGACTAGCGGGAATTACGAGCAGTACTTC,CACRTSGNYEQYF
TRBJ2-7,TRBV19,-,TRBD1,TGTGCCAGCTCAATTCCTCGGGGACAGGGGGTCCCCCGGTGGTACTTC,CASSIPRGQGVPRWYF
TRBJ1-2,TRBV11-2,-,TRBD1,TGTGCCAGCAGCTCCGGGGGAGGGGGCGCTAACTATGGCTACACCTTC,CASSSGGGGANYGYTF
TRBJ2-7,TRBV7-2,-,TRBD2,TGTGCCAGCAGCTTGGGCGGGGGGCTCTTCTACGAGCAGTACTTC,CASSLGGGLFYEQYF
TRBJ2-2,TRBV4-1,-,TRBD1,TGCGCCAGCAGCCAGACAGGGGCGGGCACCGGGGAGCTGTTTTTT,CASSQTGAGTGELFF
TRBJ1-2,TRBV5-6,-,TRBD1,TGTGCCAGCAGCCTCAACACAGGGACAGGGCGGTTTCAGGGCTACACCTTC,CASSLNTGTGRFQGYTF
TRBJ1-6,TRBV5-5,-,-,TGTGCCAGCAGCTTGGAGCTCACTTTCAGTTCACCCCTCCACTTT,CASSLELTFSSPLHF
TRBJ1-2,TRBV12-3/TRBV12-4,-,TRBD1,TGTGCCAGCAGTGGACAGGGGGCTTATGGCTACACCTTC,CASSGQGAYGYTF
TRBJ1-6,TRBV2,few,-,TGTGCCGACTCGGAGGGGCCCCAAACACCCCTCCACTTT,CADSEGPQTPLHF
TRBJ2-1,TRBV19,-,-,TGTGCCAGTAGTGCGGGAAGCGTCAATGAGCAGTTCTTC,CASSAGSVNEQFF
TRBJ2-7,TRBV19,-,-,TGTGCCAGTAGGGGACTTTCCTACGAGCAGTACTTC,CASRGLSYEQYF